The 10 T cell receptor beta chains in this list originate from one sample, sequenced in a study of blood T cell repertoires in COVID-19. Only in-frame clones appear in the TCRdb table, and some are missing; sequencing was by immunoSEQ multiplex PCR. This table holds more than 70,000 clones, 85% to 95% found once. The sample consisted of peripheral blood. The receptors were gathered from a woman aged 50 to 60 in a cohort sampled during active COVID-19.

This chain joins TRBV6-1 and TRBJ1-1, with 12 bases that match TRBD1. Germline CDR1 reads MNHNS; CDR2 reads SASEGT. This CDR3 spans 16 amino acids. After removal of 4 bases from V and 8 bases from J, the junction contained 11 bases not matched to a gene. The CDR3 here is CASSVNRDRGRLEAFF. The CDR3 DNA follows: TGTGCCAGCAGTGTTAACCGGGACAGGGGGCGGTTGGAAGCTTTCTTT.

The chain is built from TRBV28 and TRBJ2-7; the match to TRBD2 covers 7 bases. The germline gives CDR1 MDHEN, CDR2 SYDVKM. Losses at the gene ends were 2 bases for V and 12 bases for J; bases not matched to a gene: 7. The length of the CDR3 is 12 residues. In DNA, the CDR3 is TGTGCCAGCAGTTTAGCGGGGCTAGCGGCGTACTTC. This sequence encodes CASSLAGLAAYF.

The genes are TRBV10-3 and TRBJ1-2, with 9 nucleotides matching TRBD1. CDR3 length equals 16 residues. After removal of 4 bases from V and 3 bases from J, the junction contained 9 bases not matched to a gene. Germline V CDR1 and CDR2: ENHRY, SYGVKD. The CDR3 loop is CAISAAGTGPDYGYTF. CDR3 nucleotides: TGTGCCATCAGTGCCGCCGGGACAGGGCCAGACTATGGCTACACCTTC.

The CDR3 nucleotides are TGTGCCACAGAAGCAGGGGGGACAAATTACAATGAGCAGTTCTTC. This translates into CATEAGGTNYNEQFF. The rearrangement joins TRBV5-4 to TRBJ2-1; the D gene is possibly TRBD1 (7 bases). Trimming took 9 bases from V and 4 from J, leaving 20 bases between them. This CDR3 spans 15 amino acids. The germline V gene has CDR1 SGHNT and CDR2 YYREEE (reference sequence).

CDR3: CASGAVGLGQETQYF. The DNA for the CDR3 is TGTGCCAGCGGGGCGGTAGGTTTGGGGCAAGAGACCCAGTACTTC. The chain has TRBV2 and TRBJ2-5, with D possibly matching TRBD1 (5 bases). CDR3 length: 15 residues. Per germline, CDR1 SNHLY and CDR2 FYNNEI. Trimming took off 8 bases at V and 2 bases at J, with 18 bases between the two ends.

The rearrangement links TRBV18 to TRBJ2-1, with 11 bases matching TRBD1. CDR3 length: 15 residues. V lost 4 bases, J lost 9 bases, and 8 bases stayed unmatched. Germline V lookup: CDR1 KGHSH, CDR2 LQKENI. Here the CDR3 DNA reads TGTGCCAGCTCACTCGGACAGGGGGCCTCTATTGAGCAGTTCTTC. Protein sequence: CASSLGQGASIEQFF. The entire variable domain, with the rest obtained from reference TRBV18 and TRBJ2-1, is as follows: NAGVMQNPRHLVRRRGQEARLRCSPMKGHSHVYWYRQLPEEGLKFMVYLQKENIIDESGMPKERFSAEFPKEGPSILRIQQVVRGDSAAYFCASSLGQGASIEQFFGPGTRLTVL.

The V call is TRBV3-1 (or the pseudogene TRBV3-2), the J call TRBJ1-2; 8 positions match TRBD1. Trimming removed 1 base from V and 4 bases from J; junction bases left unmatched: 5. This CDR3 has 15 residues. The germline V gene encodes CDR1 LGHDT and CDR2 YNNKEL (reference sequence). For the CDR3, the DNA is TGTGCCAGCAGCCAAGGACAGGGGACTACCTATGGCTACACCTTC. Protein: CASSQGQGTTYGYTF.

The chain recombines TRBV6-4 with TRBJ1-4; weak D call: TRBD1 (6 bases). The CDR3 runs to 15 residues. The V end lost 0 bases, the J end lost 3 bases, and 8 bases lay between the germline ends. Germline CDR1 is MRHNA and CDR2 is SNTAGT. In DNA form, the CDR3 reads TGTGCCAGCAGTGACTCAGGGGGAGCTAATGAAAAACTGTTTTTT. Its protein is CASSDSGGANEKLFF.

CDR3 amino acids: CATSRDPSGSEKLFF. CDR3 nucleotides: TGTGCCACCAGCAGAGATCCCTCGGGGAGTGAAAAACTGTTTTTT. The chain employs TRBV15 and TRBJ1-4; no clear D. Trimming shortened V by 0 bases and J by 7 bases, and 12 bases separated the two germline ends. This CDR3 has 15 amino acids. Germline-derived CDR1 and CDR2 are LNHNV and YYDKDF (reference sequence).

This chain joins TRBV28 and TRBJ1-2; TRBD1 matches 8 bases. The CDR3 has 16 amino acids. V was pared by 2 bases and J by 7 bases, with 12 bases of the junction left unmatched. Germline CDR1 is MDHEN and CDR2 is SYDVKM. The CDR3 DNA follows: TGTGCCAGCAGTTTACCCCCGGGACAGGAGAGGATTGGCTACACCTTC. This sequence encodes CASSLPPGQERIGYTF.